A single TCR beta chain is shown here with its context. Its target is not known. This sample is drawn from a study of T cell responses to AZD1222 COVID-19 vaccine. Overall study results and limits: Donors, mostly white British, included more females; clonal diversity was possibly underestimated. Dominant at 160-218 and 743-854, vaccine-associated CD4 TCRs also spanned spike. In the spike-specific TCR repertoire, nearly half reportedly target unmutated variant regions. Just five or six AZD1222 recipients were seropositive at baseline.

Sequencing used immunoSEQ multiplex PCR; TCRdb keeps in-frame clones, though not all of them. The profile shows 150,000 to 200,000 clones, around nine tenths of them singletons. V was clipped by 4 bases and J by 3 bases, with 14 bases between them. The CDR3 is made up of 14 amino acids. Germline CDR1 SGHRS, CDR2 YFSETQ. The sample was peripheral blood, taken on day 0 of AZD1222 vaccination. This TCR came from an adult in good health. The chain uses TRBV5-1 and TRBJ2-7, with D perhaps matching TRBD2 (6 bases). CDR3 DNA sequence: TGCGCCAGCAGCCCTTCGGGGACTTACTACGAGCAGTACGTC. Its translation: CASSPSGTYYEQYV.